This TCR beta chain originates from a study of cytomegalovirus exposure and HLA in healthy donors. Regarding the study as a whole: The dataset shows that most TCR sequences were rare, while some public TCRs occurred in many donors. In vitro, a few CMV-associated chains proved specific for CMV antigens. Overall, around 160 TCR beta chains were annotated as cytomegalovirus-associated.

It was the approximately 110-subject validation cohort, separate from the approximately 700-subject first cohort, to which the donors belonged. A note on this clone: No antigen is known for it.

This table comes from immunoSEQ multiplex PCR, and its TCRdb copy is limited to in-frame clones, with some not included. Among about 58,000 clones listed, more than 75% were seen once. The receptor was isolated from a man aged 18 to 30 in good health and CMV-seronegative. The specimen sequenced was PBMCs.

CDR3 nucleotide sequence: TGTGCCAGCAGCGCCCAGGCGATTGCGACCTACGAGCAGTACTTC. As protein: CASSAQAIATYEQYF. The chain couples TRBV9 to TRBJ2-7; no firm D call. The CDR3 sequence is 15 residues long. In germline, CDR1 is SGDLS, CDR2 YYNGEE. V lost 3 bases and J 2 bases, leaving 15 bases between the germline ends. Full variable domain (rest looked up from reference TRBV9 and TRBJ2-7): DSGVTQTPKHLITATGQRVTLRCSPRSGDLSVYWYQQSLDQGLQFLIQYYNGEERAKGNILERFSAQQFPDLHSELNLSSLELGDSALYFCASSAQAIATYEQYFGPGTRLTVT.